This TCR beta chain was identified during a study of molecular identifiers for immune sequencing clone quantification. Study results and limitations: Clones with over 20 RNA copies captured over 98% of effector molecules but under 1% of naive ones. Jurkat TCR RNA spiked in from one cell (amid some 1 million naive cells) was reportedly detectable.

The sample holds a few counts of this clonotype. The target antigen is unknown. A CD8+CD4-CCR7+CD45RA+ phenotype served as the sorting definition for naive CD8 T cells. There are 15 residues in the CDR3. The germline gives CDR1 LGHNA, CDR2 YNFKEQ. The V end lost 1 base, the J end lost 6 bases, and 13 bases lay between the germline ends. Previously described methods and listed TCR primers produced bulk TCR libraries. From the PCR reads, TCRdb called clonotypes with MiXCR, one entry per CDR3 protein. The sample contains about 640,000 distinct CDR3 sequences, roughly 21% of which appear only once. This clonotype was sampled from a human donor in good health. Some libraries in this study had Jurkat cell RNA spiked in. The sequenced sample was naive CD8+ T cells from blood, with Jurkat cell RNA spiked in. Subset in this sample: FACS-sorted CD8+CD4-CCR7+CD45RA+ naive T cells. The rearrangement uses TRBV4-2 and TRBJ1-5; D is unclear. The CDR3 DNA is TGTGCCAGCAGCCAAGTTTCCGCCGCGGGTCAGCCCCAGCATTTT. Its protein product is CASSQVSAAGQPQHF.